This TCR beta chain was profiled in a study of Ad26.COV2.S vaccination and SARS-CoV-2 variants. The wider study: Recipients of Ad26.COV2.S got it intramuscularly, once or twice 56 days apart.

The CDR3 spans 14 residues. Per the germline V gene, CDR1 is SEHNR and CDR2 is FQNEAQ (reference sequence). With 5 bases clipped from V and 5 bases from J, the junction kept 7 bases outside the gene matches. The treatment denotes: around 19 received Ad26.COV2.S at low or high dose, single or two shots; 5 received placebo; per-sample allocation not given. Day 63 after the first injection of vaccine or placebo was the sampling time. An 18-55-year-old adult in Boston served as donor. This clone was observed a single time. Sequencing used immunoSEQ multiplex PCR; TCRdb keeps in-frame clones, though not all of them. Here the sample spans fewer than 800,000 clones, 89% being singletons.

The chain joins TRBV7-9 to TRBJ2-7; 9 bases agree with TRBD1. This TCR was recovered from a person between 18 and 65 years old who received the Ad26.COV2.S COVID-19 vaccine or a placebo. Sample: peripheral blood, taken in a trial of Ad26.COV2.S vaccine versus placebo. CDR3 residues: CASSPSRTGDEQYF. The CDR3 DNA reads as TGTGCCAGCAGCCCAAGTCGGACAGGGGACGAGCAGTACTTC.